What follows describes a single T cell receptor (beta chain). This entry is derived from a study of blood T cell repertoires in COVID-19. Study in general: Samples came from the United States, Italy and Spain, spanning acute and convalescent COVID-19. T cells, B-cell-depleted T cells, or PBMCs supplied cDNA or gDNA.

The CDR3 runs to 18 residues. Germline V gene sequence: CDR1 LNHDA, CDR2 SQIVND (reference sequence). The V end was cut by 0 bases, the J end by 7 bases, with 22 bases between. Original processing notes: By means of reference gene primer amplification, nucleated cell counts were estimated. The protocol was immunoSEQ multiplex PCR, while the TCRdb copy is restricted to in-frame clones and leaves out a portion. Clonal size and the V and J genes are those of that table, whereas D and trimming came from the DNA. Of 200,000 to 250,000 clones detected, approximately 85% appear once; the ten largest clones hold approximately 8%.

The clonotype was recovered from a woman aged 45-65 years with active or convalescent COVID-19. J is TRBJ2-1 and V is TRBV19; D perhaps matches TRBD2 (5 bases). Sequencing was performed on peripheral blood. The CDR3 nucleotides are TGTGCCAGTAGTATAGACCGCCCTAGGGCGGGTCTGGCAAATGAGCAGTTCTTC. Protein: CASSIDRPRAGLANEQFF.